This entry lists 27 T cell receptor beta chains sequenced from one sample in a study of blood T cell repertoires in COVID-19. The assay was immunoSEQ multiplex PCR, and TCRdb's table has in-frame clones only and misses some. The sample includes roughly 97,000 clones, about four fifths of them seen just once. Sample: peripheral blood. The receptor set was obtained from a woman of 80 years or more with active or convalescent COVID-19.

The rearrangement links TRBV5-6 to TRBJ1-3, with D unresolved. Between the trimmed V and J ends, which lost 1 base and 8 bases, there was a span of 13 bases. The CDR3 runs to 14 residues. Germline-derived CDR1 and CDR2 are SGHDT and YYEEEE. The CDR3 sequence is CASSLIVLTDTIYF. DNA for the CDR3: TGTGCCAGCAGCTTGATAGTCCTTACAGACACCATATATTTT.

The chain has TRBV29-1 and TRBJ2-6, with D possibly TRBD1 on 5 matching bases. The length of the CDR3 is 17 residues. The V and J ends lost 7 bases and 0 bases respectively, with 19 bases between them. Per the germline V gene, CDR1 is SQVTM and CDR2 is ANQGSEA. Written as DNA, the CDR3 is TGCAGCGCACTACCCAGGGTAGGTTACTCTGGGGCCAACGTCCTGACTTTC. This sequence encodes CSALPRVGYSGANVLTF.

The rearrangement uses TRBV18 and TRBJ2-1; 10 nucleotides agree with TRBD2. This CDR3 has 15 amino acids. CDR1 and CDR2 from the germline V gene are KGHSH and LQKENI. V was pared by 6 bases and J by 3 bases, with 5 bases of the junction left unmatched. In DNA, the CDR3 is TGTGCCAGCTCCGTAGCGGGAGGTCTCTACAATGAGCAGTTCTTC. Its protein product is CASSVAGGLYNEQFF.

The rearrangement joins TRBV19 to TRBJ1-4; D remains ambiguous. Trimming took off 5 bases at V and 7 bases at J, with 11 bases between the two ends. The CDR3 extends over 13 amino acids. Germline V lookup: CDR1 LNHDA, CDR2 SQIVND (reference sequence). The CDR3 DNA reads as TGTGCCAGTAGTCGGCCTGGGAGTGAAAAACTGTTTTTT. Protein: CASSRPGSEKLFF.

The CDR3 spells CASSLPKTDTQYF. In nucleotides, the CDR3 is TGTGCCAGCAGCTTACCTAAAACAGATACGCAGTATTTT. The chain joins TRBV7-8 to TRBJ2-3; D gene unclear. Germline CDR1 is SGHVS and CDR2 is FQNEAQ. V lost 2 bases to trimming and J lost 3 bases, with 6 bases between them. The CDR3 contains 13 residues.

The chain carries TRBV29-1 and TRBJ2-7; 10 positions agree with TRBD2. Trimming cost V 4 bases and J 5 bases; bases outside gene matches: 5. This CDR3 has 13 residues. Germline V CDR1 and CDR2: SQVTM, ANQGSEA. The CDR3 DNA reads TGCAGCGTTGTAAGGACTAGCGGCGACGAGCAGTACTTC. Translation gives CSVVRTSGDEQYF.

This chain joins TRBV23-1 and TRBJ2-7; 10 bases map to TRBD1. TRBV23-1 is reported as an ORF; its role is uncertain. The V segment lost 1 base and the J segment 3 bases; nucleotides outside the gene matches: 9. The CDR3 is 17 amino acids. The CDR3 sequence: CASSQFVGQGSLYEQYF. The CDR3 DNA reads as TGCGCCAGCAGTCAATTCGTGGGACAGGGGTCCCTCTACGAGCAGTACTTC.

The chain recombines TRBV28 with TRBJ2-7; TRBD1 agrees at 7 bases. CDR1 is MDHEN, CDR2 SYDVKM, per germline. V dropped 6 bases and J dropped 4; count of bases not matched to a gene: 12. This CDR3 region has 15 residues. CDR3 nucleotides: TGTGCCAGCAGGAACAGGGGAAAGGGTATATACGAGCAGTACTTC. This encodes CASRNRGKGIYEQYF.

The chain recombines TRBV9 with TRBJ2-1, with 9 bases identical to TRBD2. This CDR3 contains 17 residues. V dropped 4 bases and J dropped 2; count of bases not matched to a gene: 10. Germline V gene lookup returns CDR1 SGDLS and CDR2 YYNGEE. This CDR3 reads CASSPSSGGRTYNEQFF. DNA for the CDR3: TGTGCCAGCAGCCCAAGTAGCGGGGGCCGCACCTACAATGAGCAGTTCTTC.

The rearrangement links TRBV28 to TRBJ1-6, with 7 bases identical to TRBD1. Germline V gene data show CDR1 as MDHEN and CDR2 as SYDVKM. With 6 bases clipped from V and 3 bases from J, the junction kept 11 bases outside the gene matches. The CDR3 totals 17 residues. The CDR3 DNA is TGTGCCAGCAGCGTTAACCACGGGACAGACTATAATTCACCCCTCCACTTT. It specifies CASSVNHGTDYNSPLHF. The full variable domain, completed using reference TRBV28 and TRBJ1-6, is DVKVTQSSRYLVKRTGEKVFLECVQDMDHENMFWYRQDPGLGLRLIYFSYDVKMKEKGDIPEGYSVSREKKERFSLILESASTNQTSMYLCASSVNHGTDYNSPLHFGNGTRLTVT.

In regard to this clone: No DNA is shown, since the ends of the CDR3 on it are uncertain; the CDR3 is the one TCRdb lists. CDR3 sequence: CASSKPWGVGAYEQYF. The genes are TRBV21-1 and TRBJ2-7; the D segment call TRBD2 is taken from the table without a DNA check. TRBV21-1 is an annotated pseudogene. Including both end residues, the CDR3 is 16 amino acids long.

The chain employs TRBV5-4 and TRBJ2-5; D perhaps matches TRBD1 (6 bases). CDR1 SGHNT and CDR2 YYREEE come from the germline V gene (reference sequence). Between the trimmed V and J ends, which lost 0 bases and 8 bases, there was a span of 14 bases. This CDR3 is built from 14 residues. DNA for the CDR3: TGTGCCAGCAGCTTGGAACAGGGAAAGGAAACCCAGTACTTC. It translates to CASSLEQGKETQYF.

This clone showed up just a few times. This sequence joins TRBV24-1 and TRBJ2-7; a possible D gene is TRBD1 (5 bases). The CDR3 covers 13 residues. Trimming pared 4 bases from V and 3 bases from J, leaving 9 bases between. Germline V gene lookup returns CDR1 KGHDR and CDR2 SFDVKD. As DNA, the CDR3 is TGTGCCACCAGTGAAACAGGTTACTACGAGCAGTACTTC. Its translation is CATSETGYYEQYF.

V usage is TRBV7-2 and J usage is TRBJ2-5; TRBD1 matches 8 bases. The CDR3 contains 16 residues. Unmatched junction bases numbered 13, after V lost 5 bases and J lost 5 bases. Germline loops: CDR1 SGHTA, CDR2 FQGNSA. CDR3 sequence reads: CASSRNLQGVKETQYF. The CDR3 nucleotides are TGTGCCAGCAGCCGGAACCTACAGGGGGTAAAGGAGACCCAGTACTTC.

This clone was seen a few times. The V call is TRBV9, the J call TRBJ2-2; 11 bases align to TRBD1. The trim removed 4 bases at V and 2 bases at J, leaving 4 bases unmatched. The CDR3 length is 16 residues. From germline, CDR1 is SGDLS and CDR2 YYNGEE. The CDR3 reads CASSLRTGGNTGELFF. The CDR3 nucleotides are TGTGCCAGCAGCCTCAGGACAGGGGGCAACACCGGGGAGCTGTTTTTT.

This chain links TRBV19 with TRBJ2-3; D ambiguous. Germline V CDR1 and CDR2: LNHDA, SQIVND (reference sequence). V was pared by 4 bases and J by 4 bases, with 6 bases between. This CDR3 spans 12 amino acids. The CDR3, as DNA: TGTGCCAGTAGTAGTCGGGCAGATACGCAGTATTTT. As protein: CASSSRADTQYF.

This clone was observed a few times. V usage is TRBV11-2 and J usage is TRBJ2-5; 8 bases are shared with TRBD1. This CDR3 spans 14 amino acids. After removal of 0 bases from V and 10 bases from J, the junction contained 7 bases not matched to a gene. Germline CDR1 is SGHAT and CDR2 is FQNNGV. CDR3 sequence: CASSLEAGGRGQYF. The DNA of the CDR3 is TGTGCCAGCAGCTTAGAAGCAGGGGGCAGAGGCCAGTACTTC.

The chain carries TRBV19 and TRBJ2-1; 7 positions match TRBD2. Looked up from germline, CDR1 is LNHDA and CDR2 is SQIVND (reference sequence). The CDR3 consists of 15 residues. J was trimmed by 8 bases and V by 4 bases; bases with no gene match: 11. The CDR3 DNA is TGTGCCAGTAGTAGTCCTCGGGAAGCGGGGTATGAGCAGTTCTTC. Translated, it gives CASSSPREAGYEQFF.

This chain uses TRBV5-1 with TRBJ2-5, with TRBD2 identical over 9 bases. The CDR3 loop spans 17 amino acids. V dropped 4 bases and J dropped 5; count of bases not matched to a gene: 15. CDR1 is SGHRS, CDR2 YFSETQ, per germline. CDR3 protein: CASSPPGSGGRLETQYF. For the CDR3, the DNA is TGCGCCAGCAGCCCCCCCGGTAGCGGGGGCCGGTTGGAGACCCAGTACTTC.

The DNA for the CDR3 is TGTGCCAGCAGTTTACAGGGAAGGGCTTTCTTT. Translating gives CASSLQGRAFF. The gene calls are TRBV28 and TRBJ1-1; perhaps TRBD1 as D (5 bases). Germline V CDR1 and CDR2: MDHEN, SYDVKM. The CDR3 is made up of 11 amino acids. V lost 2 bases to trimming and J lost 11 bases, with 9 bases between them.

The chain's CDR3 is CASSQVTPRRGQPPTDTQYF. The CDR3 DNA follows: TGTGCCAGCAGCCAAGTAACCCCTCGGAGGGGCCAGCCCCCCACAGATACGCAGTATTTT. The chain has TRBV14 and TRBJ2-3; D possibly corresponds to TRBD2 (6 bases). V was clipped by 1 base and J by 2 bases, with 25 bases between them. Germline V gene lookup returns CDR1 SGHDN and CDR2 FVKESK. There are 20 residues in the CDR3. The full variable domain, completed using reference TRBV14 and TRBJ2-3, is EAGVTQFPSHSVIEKGQTVTLRCDPISGHDNLYWYRRVMGKEIKFLLHFVKESKQDESGMPNNRFLAERTGGTYSTLKVQPAELEDSGVYFCASSQVTPRRGQPPTDTQYFGPGTRLTVL.

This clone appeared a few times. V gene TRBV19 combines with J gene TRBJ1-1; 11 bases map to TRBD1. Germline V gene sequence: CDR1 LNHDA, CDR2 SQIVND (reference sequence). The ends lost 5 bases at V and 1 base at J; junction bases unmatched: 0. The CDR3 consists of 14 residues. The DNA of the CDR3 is TGTGCCAGTAGTGGACAGGGGGCGAACACTGAAGCTTTCTTT. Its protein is CASSGQGANTEAFF. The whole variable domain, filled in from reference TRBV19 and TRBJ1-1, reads DGGITQSPKYLFRKEGQNVTLSCEQNLNHDAMYWYRQDPGQGLRLIYYSQIVNDFQKGDIAEGYSVSREKKESFPLTVTSAQKNPTAFYLCASSGQGANTEAFFGQGTRLTVV.

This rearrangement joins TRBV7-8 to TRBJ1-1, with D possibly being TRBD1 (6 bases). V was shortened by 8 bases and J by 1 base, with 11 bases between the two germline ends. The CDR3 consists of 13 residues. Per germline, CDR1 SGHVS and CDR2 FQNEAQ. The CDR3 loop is CASLRTANTEAFF. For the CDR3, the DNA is TGTGCCAGCCTCCGGACAGCGAACACTGAAGCTTTCTTT.

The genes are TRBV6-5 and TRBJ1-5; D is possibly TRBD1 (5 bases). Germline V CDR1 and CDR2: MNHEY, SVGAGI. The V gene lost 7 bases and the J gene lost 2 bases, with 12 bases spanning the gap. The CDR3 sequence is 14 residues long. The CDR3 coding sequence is TGTGCCAGCACCCGAGGGGAGGGCAATCAGCCCCAGCATTTT. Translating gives CASTRGEGNQPQHF.

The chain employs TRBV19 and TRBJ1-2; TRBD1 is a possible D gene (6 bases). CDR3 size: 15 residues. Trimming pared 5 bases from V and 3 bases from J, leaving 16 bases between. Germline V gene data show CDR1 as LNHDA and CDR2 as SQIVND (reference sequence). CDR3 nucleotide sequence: TGTGCCAGTAGTGCGAAAGAACAGGGACACTATGGCTACACCTTC. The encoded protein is CASSAKEQGHYGYTF.

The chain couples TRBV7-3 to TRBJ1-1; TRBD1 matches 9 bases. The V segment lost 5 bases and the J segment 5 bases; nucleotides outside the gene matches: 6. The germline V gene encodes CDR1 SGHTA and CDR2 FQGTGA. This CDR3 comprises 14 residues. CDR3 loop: CASSQRTGDTEAFF. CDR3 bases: TGTGCCAGCAGCCAAAGGACAGGGGATACTGAAGCTTTCTTT.

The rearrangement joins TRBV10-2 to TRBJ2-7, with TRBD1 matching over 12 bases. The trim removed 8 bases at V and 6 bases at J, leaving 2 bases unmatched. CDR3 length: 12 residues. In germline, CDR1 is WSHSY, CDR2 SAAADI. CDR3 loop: CASGDRGREQYF. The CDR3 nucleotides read TGCGCCAGCGGGGACAGGGGGCGCGAGCAGTACTTC.